This TCR beta chain was sequenced for a study of blood T cell repertoires in COVID-19. There are 14 residues in the CDR3. Trimming took 9 bases from V and 6 from J; bases not matched to a gene: 8. CDR1 KGHDR and CDR2 SFDVKD come from the germline V gene. The authors' processing: Amplified reference gene primers provided the basis for estimating nucleated cell counts. Sequencing was performed with immunoSEQ multiplex PCR; in TCRdb, only in-frame clones are kept and a portion is missing. That table furnishes V, J and clone size, whereas the DNA furnished D and trimming. This table holds 450,000 to 500,000 clones, roughly 88% found once.

This sequence was found in a human donor in a cohort sampled during active COVID-19. Specimen: peripheral blood. The genes are TRBV24-1 and TRBJ1-5; 9 nucleotides match TRBD1. The CDR3 sequence is CATDGTGSVQPQHF. CDR3 DNA sequence: TGTGCCACCGACGGGACAGGGAGTGTTCAGCCCCAGCATTTT.